This T cell receptor beta chain was profiled in a study of T cells in Graves' hyperthyroidism and ophthalmopathy. Comments on this clonotype: Its antigen is as yet unknown.

Amplified TCR beta CDR3 regions came from RNA transcripts. The HTBI primer set served for first-round RT-PCR of the TCR CDR3. TCRdb itself ran the multiplex PCR reads through MiXCR, one entry per CDR3 protein. This repertoire shows a few hundred thousand distinct CDR3 sequences, 15% to 18% found once; its top ten account for less than 9.5%. Study conclusions and caveats: Most expanded thyroid clonotypes above 0.001 also appeared in blood.

CDR3 length: 14 amino acids. Per the germline V gene, CDR1 is SGHRS and CDR2 is YFSETQ. V dropped 5 bases and J dropped 4; count of bases not matched to a gene: 4. Graves' hyperthyroidism showing no ophthalmopathy progression within 18 months was considered stable. Participants, patients aged 18 to 65, had newly diagnosed hyperthyroidism with a duration under 2 months. Exclusion followed for patients with uncontrolled infection, other autoimmune disease, pregnancy or lactation. The clonotype comes from a woman between 25 and 40 years old with Graves' hyperthyroidism. Sequenced sample: blood. This rearrangement joins TRBV5-1 to TRBJ2-3; 10 positions match TRBD1. CDR3 sequence: CASRRTGGSDTQYF. The CDR3 DNA is TGCGCCAGCAGGAGGACAGGGGGGTCAGATACGCAGTATTTT.